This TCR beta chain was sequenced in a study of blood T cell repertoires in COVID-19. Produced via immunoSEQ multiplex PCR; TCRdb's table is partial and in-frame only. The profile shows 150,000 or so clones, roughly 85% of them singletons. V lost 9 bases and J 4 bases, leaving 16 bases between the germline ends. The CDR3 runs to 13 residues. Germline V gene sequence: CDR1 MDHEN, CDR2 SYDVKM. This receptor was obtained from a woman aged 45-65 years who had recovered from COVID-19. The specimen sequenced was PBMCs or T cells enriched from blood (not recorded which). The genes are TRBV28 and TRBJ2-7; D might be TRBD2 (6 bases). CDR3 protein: CASQTGVRYEQYF. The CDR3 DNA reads TGTGCCAGTCAGACGGGGGTAAGGTACGAGCAGTACTTC. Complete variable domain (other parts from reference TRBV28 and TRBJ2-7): DVKVTQSSRYLVKRTGEKVFLECVQDMDHENMFWYRQDPGLGLRLIYFSYDVKMKEKGDIPEGYSVSREKKERFSLILESASTNQTSMYLCASQTGVRYEQYFGPGTRLTVT.